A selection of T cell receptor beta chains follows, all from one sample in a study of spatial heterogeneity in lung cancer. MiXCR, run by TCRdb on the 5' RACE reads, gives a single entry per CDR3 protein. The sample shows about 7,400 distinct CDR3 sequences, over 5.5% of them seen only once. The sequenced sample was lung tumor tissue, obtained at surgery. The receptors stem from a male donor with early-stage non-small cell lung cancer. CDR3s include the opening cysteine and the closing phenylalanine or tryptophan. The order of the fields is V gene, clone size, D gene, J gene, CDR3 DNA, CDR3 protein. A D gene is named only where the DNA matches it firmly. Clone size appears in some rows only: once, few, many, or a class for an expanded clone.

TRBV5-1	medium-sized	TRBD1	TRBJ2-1	TGCGCCAGCAGGCGTACAGGGGTCAATGAGCAGTTCTTC	CASRRTGVNEQFF
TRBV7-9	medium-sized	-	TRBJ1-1	TGTGCCAGCAGGTCGCCGGGGCTGAACACTGAAGCTTTCTTT	CASRSPGLNTEAFF
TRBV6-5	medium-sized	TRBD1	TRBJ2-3	TGTGCCAGCAGGAGACAGGGGATCGGCACAGATACGCAGTATTTT	CASRRQGIGTDTQYF
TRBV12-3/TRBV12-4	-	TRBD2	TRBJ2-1	TGTGCCAGCTCCGGGACTAGCGGGGTGGATGAGCAGTTCTTC	CASSGTSGVDEQFF
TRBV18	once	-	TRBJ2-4	TGTGCCAGCAGGGGAACCCACGAGAGCTTAGCCAAAAACATTCAGTACTTC	CASRGTHESLAKNIQYF
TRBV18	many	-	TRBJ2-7	TGTGCCAGCTCCCGAATAGAGAAGGGCTACGAGCAGTACTTC	CASSRIEKGYEQYF
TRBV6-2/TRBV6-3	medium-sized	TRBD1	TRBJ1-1	TGTGCCAGCAGACCTCAGACAGGGGACTTTGAAGCTTTCTTT	CASRPQTGDFEAFF
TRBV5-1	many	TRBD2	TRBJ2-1	TGCGCCAGCAGCTTGGGAAGGGAGGGTGAGCAGTTCTTC	CASSLGREGEQFF
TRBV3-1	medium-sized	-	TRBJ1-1	TGTGCCAGCAGCCAAGGAGTGGGTTGGGACACTGAAGCTTTCTTT	CASSQGVGWDTEAFF
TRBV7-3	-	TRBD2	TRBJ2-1	TGTGCCAGCAGCTTAGGGAGCGGGGTTCAATTCTTC	CASSLGSGVQFF
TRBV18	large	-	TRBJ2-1	TGTGCCAGCTCACTGCAGGGATATTACAATGAGCAGTTCTTC	CASSLQGYYNEQFF
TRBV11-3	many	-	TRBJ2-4	TGTGCCAGCAGCCTAATGGGGGCCAAAAACATTCAGTACTTC	CASSLMGAKNIQYF
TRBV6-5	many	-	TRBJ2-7	TGTGCCAGCAGTTACTCGGGGCAGGCGGGCTACGAGCAGTACTTC	CASSYSGQAGYEQYF
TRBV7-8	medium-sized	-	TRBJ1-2	TGTGCCAGCAGCCCGGAACCGGGACGGTGGACGGATGGCTACACCTTC	CASSPEPGRWTDGYTF
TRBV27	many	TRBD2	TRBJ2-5	TGTGCCAGCAGTTTATTAGGGCTAGCGGGAGTTGAGACCCAGTACTTC	CASSLLGLAGVETQYF
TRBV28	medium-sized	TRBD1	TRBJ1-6	TGTGCCAGCAGCCCTACCCCCGGACAGGGAGCTTATAATTCACCCCTCCACTTT	CASSPTPGQGAYNSPLHF
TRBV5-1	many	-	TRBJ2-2	TGCGCCAGCAGCTTGGCGGGACACAATGAACACAGGGAGCTGTTTTTT	CASSLAGHNEHRELFF
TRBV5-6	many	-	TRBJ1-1	TGTGCCAGCAGCTTCCTCCAGGGGATAGTTACTGAAGCTTTCTTT	CASSFLQGIVTEAFF
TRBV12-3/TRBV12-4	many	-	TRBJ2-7	TGTGCCAGCAGTTTGGTATCGATCTCAACCTACGAGCAGTACTTC	CASSLVSISTYEQYF
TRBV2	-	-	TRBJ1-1	TGTGCCAGCAGCCCGCGGCCGAAAGCCCGGGCTTTCTTT	CASSPRPKARAFF
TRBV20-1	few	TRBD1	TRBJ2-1	TGCAGTGCTAGAGGAACCGGGACAGGATACAATGAGCAGTTCTTC	CSARGTGTGYNEQFF
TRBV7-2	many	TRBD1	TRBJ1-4	TGTGCCAGCAGCTCGGACAGGGGGCGTACTAATGAAAAACTGTTTTTT	CASSSDRGRTNEKLFF
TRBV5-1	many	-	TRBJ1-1	TGCGCCAGCAGCTTGGTGGGGGCGAACACTGAAGCTTTCTTT	CASSLVGANTEAFF
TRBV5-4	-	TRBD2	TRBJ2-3	TGTGCCAGCAGCTTGGGGCTAGCGGGAGCCCGCACAGATACGCAGTATTTT	CASSLGLAGARTDTQYF
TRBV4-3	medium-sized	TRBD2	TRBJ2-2	TGCGCCAGCAGCCAACTAGCGGGAGCGAACACCGGGGAGCTGTTTTTT	CASSQLAGANTGELFF
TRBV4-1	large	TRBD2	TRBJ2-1	TGCGCCAGCAGCCCTGTAGCGGGTGCCAGCTCCTACAATGAGCAGTTCTTC	CASSPVAGASSYNEQFF
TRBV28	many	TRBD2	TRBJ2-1	TGTGCCAGCAGTCTGACTAGCGGAACCTCCTACAATGAGCAGTTCTTC	CASSLTSGTSYNEQFF
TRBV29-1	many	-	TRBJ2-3	TGCAGCGTTGAAGATCATAGCAGGCGCGGCACAGATACGCAGTATTTT	CSVEDHSRRGTDTQYF
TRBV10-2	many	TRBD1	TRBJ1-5	TGCGCCAGCAGAGGACAGGCCAATCAGCCCCAGCATTTT	CASRGQANQPQHF
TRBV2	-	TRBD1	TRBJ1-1	TGTGCCAGCAGTCGGACAGGGGGCGCAAACACTGAAGCTTTCTTT	CASSRTGGANTEAFF
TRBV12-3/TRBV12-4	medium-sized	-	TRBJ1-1	TGTGCCAGCAGGCGCCGAGAAGGAACTGAAGCTTTCTTT	CASRRREGTEAFF
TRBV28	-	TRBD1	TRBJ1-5	TGTGCCAGCAGTTTACAGGGGGCTGGGAATCAGCCCCAGCATTTT	CASSLQGAGNQPQHF